The 23 T cell receptor beta chains in this list originate from one sample, sequenced in a study of cytomegalovirus exposure and HLA in healthy donors. Use of 60 Vbeta and 13 Jbeta primers characterized the PCR. Using immunoSEQ multiplex PCR, the repertoire was profiled, and TCRdb retains in-frame clones only, with some absent. The sample consists of some 140,000 clones, approximately 78% of them appearing once. The sequencing input was PBMCs. These receptors came from a woman aged 45-59 years in good health and CMV-seropositive.

The chain is built from TRBV6-5 and TRBJ2-3, with TRBD2 matching 11 bases. The CDR3 sequence is 15 residues long. The V gene end was trimmed by 6 bases and the J gene end by 2 bases; junction bases not matched to a gene: 4. Germline V lookup: CDR1 MNHEY, CDR2 SVGAGI. The CDR3 reads CASRRTSGYTDTQYF. Here the CDR3 DNA reads TGTGCCAGCAGAAGGACTAGCGGGTACACAGATACGCAGTATTTT.

The rearrangement joins TRBV7-9 to TRBJ2-1; 10 bases agree with TRBD2. Per the germline V gene, CDR1 is SEHNR and CDR2 is FQNEAQ (reference sequence). The V gene end was trimmed by 5 bases and the J gene end by 9 bases; junction bases not matched to a gene: 16. The CDR3 sequence is 17 residues long. The CDR3 sequence: CASSANGAGGQGSEQFF. Here the CDR3 DNA reads TGTGCCAGCAGCGCGAACGGAGCGGGGGGGCAGGGGAGTGAGCAGTTCTTC.

The CDR3 spells CASSLSQGFEQEQYF. The CDR3 DNA reads as TGTGCCAGCAGCTTGTCACAGGGGTTCGAGCAGGAGCAGTACTTC. The V and J genes are TRBV7-9 and TRBJ2-7; 7 bases fit TRBD1. From germline, CDR1 is SEHNR and CDR2 FQNEAQ (reference sequence). V dropped 3 bases and J dropped 7; count of bases not matched to a gene: 12. The CDR3 totals 15 residues.

The rearrangement links TRBV10-3 to TRBJ1-2, with 8 nucleotides matching TRBD1. Germline V gene data show CDR1 as ENHRY and CDR2 as SYGVKD. V lost 6 bases to trimming and J lost 1 base; unmatched junction nucleotides: 7. This CDR3 contains 15 residues. This CDR3 reads CAIRSGTGDNYGYTF. CDR3 DNA sequence: TGTGCCATCAGGTCCGGGACAGGAGATAACTATGGCTACACCTTC.

CDR3 protein: CASSRGTSEETQYF. DNA of the CDR3: TGTGCCAGCAGCCGGGGGACTAGTGAAGAGACCCAGTACTTC. The chain has TRBV5-4 and TRBJ2-5; 8 bases are a match to TRBD2. Germline V lookup: CDR1 SGHNT, CDR2 YYREEE (reference sequence). The CDR3 consists of 14 residues. The V and J ends lost 4 bases and 3 bases, in that order; junction bases with no gene match: 5. The variable domain in full, completed from reference TRBV5-4 and TRBJ2-5, reads ETGVTQSPTHLIKTRGQQVTLRCSSQSGHNTVSWYQQALGQGPQFIFQYYREEENGRGNFPPRFSGLQFPNYSSELNVNALELDDSALYLCASSRGTSEETQYFGPGTRLLVL.

The CDR3 is CASSDQLRGWDTEAFF. CDR3 DNA sequence: TGTGCCAGCAGCGATCAACTAAGGGGGTGGGACACTGAAGCTTTCTTT. The chain is built from TRBV7-2 and TRBJ1-1; TRBD1 is a possible D gene (6 bases). The CDR3 has 16 amino acids. The germline V gene encodes CDR1 SGHTA and CDR2 FQGNSA. V dropped 5 bases and J dropped 3 bases, with 19 bases sitting between them.

This chain joins TRBV28 and TRBJ1-2, with D possibly being TRBD1 (6 bases). This CDR3 contains 15 residues. V was trimmed by 4 bases and J by 7 bases, leaving 19 bases between them. Per the germline V gene, CDR1 is MDHEN and CDR2 is SYDVKM. CDR3 loop: CASSSQGQKTFGYTF. The CDR3 coding sequence is TGTGCCAGCAGTTCCCAAGGACAGAAGACCTTTGGCTACACCTTC.

The J gene is TRBJ2-4, the V gene TRBV5-7; TRBD2 might be the D (6 bases). TRBV5-7 belongs to the ORF category, with a function that is uncertain. The CDR3 is 17 amino acids. Trimming took off 0 bases at V and 6 bases at J, with 19 bases between the two ends. Written as DNA, the CDR3 is TGTGCCAGCAGCTTGGGCGGGGAGCTCCGGCCCTTAAACATTCAGTACTTC. Its protein is CASSLGGELRPLNIQYF.

The chain has TRBV9 and TRBJ2-5; D might be TRBD2 (6 bases). Germline CDR1 reads SGDLS; CDR2 reads YYNGEE. V lost 1 base and J 7 bases, leaving 14 bases between the germline ends. The CDR3 is 14 residues long. The CDR3 region has the DNA TGTGCCAGCAGCGTATCGGTGCGGGACCGGACCCAGTACTTC. Translation: CASSVSVRDRTQYF.

The CDR3 DNA reads TGTGCCAGCACTTATAGCCCGGGACAGGGGTCCGTGAAGGTGCAGTATTTT. Protein product: CASTYSPGQGSVKVQYF. V gene TRBV27 combines with J gene TRBJ2-3, with 10 bases matching TRBD1. The ends lost 7 bases at V and 11 bases at J; junction bases unmatched: 21. Germline V CDR1 and CDR2: MNHEY, SMNVEV (reference sequence). The CDR3 covers 17 residues.

This sequence joins TRBV7-9 and TRBJ1-4; TRBD1 might be the D (5 bases). V was trimmed by 2 bases and J by 4 bases, leaving 17 bases between them. There are 17 residues in the CDR3. Germline V CDR1 and CDR2: SEHNR, FQNEAQ (reference sequence). CDR3 protein: CASSLYFSEGLNEKLFF. The CDR3 nucleotides read TGTGCCAGCAGCTTATACTTCTCTGAGGGACTTAATGAAAAACTGTTTTTT.

This clone was seen only a few times. The rearrangement joins TRBV5-1 to TRBJ2-1; 7 positions agree with TRBD2. V shed 4 bases and J 6 bases; nucleotides not matched to a gene: 13. Per germline, CDR1 SGHRS and CDR2 YFSETQ. The CDR3 totals 16 residues. In nucleotides, the CDR3 is TGCGCCAGCAGCCCTCCTCTTAGCGGGCGACTCAATGAGCAGTTCTTC. Translation gives CASSPPLSGRLNEQFF. Full variable domain (rest looked up from reference TRBV5-1 and TRBJ2-1): KAGVTQTPRYLIKTRGQQVTLSCSPISGHRSVSWYQQTPGQGLQFLFEYFSETQRNKGNFPGRFSGRQFSNSRSEMNVSTLELGDSALYLCASSPPLSGRLNEQFFGPGTRLTVL.

In its sample, this clone was seen a few times. The chain is built from TRBV7-2 and TRBJ2-1; 10 bases agree with TRBD2. This CDR3 spans 12 amino acids. Germline assignment: CDR1 SGHTA and CDR2 FQGNSA. With 5 bases clipped from V and 12 bases from J, the junction kept 4 bases outside the gene matches. The CDR3 sequence is CASSPGLARQFF. The CDR3 DNA sequence: TGTGCCAGCAGCCCGGGACTAGCGCGGCAGTTCTTC.

This clone was seen once. The chain couples TRBV5-1 to TRBJ2-3; D may be TRBD2 (7 bases). The CDR3 has 16 residues. Deletions cut 5 bases from V and 0 bases from J, with 16 bases between. The V gene's germline CDR1 is SGHRS and CDR2 YFSETQ. The CDR3 region is CASRDGAGASTDTQYF. The CDR3 DNA is TGCGCCAGCAGGGATGGGGCGGGGGCTAGCACAGATACGCAGTATTTT.

This clone came up a few times. The CDR3 protein is CASSFSRQGLGNTIYF. CDR3 DNA sequence: TGCGCCAGCAGCTTTTCCCGACAGGGGCTTGGAAACACCATATATTTT. This sequence joins TRBV5-1 and TRBJ1-3; TRBD1 matches 8 bases. In germline, CDR1 is SGHRS, CDR2 YFSETQ. The CDR3 sequence is 16 residues long. Unmatched junction bases numbered 7, after V lost 2 bases and J lost 3 bases.

The J gene is TRBJ1-4, the V gene TRBV5-1, with D uncertain. The CDR3 spans 16 residues. With 2 bases removed from V and 7 bases from J, the gap between germline ends came to 18 bases. The germline V gene encodes CDR1 SGHRS and CDR2 YFSETQ. Here the CDR3 DNA reads TGCGCCAGCAGCTTCCTGGGTTCGGGAGAACTTGAAAAACTGTTTTTT. Its translation is CASSFLGSGELEKLFF.

This rearrangement joins TRBV14 to TRBJ1-1, with D hard to call. V shed 0 bases and J shed 1 base, with 3 bases lying between them. Germline V gene lookup returns CDR1 SGHDN and CDR2 FVKESK. CDR3 length: 13 amino acids. For the CDR3, the DNA is TGTGCCAGCAGCCAAGACAGGAACACTGAAGCTTTCTTT. It codes for CASSQDRNTEAFF.

This clone was observed once. The chain recombines TRBV19 with TRBJ2-3; possible D gene TRBD2, 6 bases. This CDR3 comprises 15 residues. V lost 3 bases and J lost 5, with 15 bases in between. CDR1 and CDR2 (germline): LNHDA, SQIVND (reference sequence). The CDR3 DNA follows: TGTGCCAGTAGTATCGCGGGGCCCGCAAAAGATACGCAGTATTTT. Protein: CASSIAGPAKDTQYF. The full variable domain, rest sourced from reference TRBV19 and TRBJ2-3, is DGGITQSPKYLFRKEGQNVTLSCEQNLNHDAMYWYRQDPGQGLRLIYYSQIVNDFQKGDIAEGYSVSREKKESFPLTVTSAQKNPTAFYLCASSIAGPAKDTQYFGPGTRLTVL.

The genes are TRBV5-1 and TRBJ1-2, with TRBD1 matching over 9 bases. The V gene's germline CDR1 is SGHRS and CDR2 YFSETQ. Trimming removed 4 bases from V and 6 bases from J; junction bases left unmatched: 4. The CDR3 spans 13 residues. CDR3 nucleotides: TGCGCCAGCAGCCCCTGGACAGGGGATGGCTACACCTTC. It codes for CASSPWTGDGYTF.

The chain uses TRBV6-6 and TRBJ2-1; 8 positions agree with TRBD2. V dropped 2 bases and J dropped 5; count of bases not matched to a gene: 5. CDR3 length equals 15 residues. The germline V gene encodes CDR1 MNHNY and CDR2 SVGAGI (reference sequence). The CDR3 coding sequence is TGTGCCAGCAGTTACGTCGGGAGGGTCGACAATGAGCAGTTCTTC. Protein: CASSYVGRVDNEQFF.

This chain links TRBV10-2 with TRBJ2-7; a weak D match, TRBD2 (6 bases). CDR1 is WSHSY and CDR2 is SAAADI in the germline V gene. The CDR3 totals 12 residues. Trimming took 4 bases from V and 4 from J, leaving 8 bases between them. This CDR3 reads CASSAGGYEQYF. In DNA, the CDR3 is TGCGCCAGCAGTGCCGGGGGATACGAGCAGTACTTC.

This clone showed up just once. V gene TRBV7-2 combines with J gene TRBJ1-5; no clear D. Germline-derived CDR1 and CDR2 are SGHTA and FQGNSA. The V end lost 1 base, the J end lost 0 bases, and 10 bases lay between the germline ends. The length of the CDR3 is 16 residues. The CDR3 loop is CASSLEGGYSNQPQHF. The CDR3 nucleotides read TGTGCCAGCAGCTTAGAAGGCGGTTATAGCAATCAGCCCCAGCATTTT.

DNA of the CDR3: TGTGCCAGCAGCTTGTCTGCTACTAGCGGGATTTACGAGCAGTACTTC. Protein: CASSLSATSGIYEQYF. The chain has TRBV5-4 and TRBJ2-7, with 10 bases aligning to TRBD2. Germline CDR1 reads SGHNT; CDR2 reads YYREEE (reference sequence). The CDR3 runs to 16 residues. Germline trimming cut 1 base from V and 4 bases from J; bases unmatched to any gene: 8. Together with reference TRBV5-4 and TRBJ2-7, the CDR3 gives the full variable domain: ETGVTQSPTHLIKTRGQQVTLRCSSQSGHNTVSWYQQALGQGPQFIFQYYREEENGRGNFPPRFSGLQFPNYSSELNVNALELDDSALYLCASSLSATSGIYEQYFGPGTRLTVT.